The source of this TCR beta chain is a study of T cell repertoires in cytomegalovirus infection. Via MiXCR, TCRdb re-called the reads, giving one row per CDR3 protein. There are more than 300,000 distinct CDR3 sequences in the sample; nearly 35% occur only once, and approximately 15% lies in the top ten. The sample holds a few counts of this clonotype. Its antigen remains unknown. The receptor was isolated from a human donor in good health (CMV status not recorded). Some clones in this sample may be carry-over from other donors' samples. The sequenced sample was cultured PBMCs, obtained from culture after CMV antigen stimulation.

The CDR3 protein is CASSLMRIQETQYF. The CDR3 nucleotides are TGTGCCAGCAGTTTAATGCGGATTCAAGAGACCCAGTACTTC. The V call is TRBV12-3 or TRBV12-4, the J call TRBJ2-5; the D is unclear. The V and J ends lost 2 bases and 2 bases respectively, with 9 bases between them. CDR3 length: 14 amino acids.